One and the same sample provided the 13 T cell receptor beta chains below, sequenced in a study of T cell responses to AZD1222 COVID-19 vaccine. Profiling relied on immunoSEQ multiplex PCR, and the TCRdb table lists in-frame clones only, not all of them. The data hold over 95,000 clones, with roughly 92% observed a single time. This specimen consisted of peripheral blood, obtained on day 0 of AZD1222 vaccination. These receptors originate from an adult in good health.

This chain joins TRBV5-1 and TRBJ1-1, with 9 bases identical to TRBD1. This CDR3 contains 17 residues. V lost 1 base to trimming and J lost 9 bases; unmatched junction nucleotides: 16. The V gene's germline CDR1 is SGHRS and CDR2 YFSETQ. In DNA, the CDR3 is TGCGCCAGCAGCTTGCTGACCTCCGGGACAGGGCCAACCCAAGCTTTCTTT. Translated: CASSLLTSGTGPTQAFF.

This clone was recorded only once. The chain links TRBV7-2 to TRBJ2-1; 10 bases line up with TRBD1. CDR1 and CDR2 from the germline V gene are SGHTA and FQGNSA. With 4 bases clipped from V and 2 bases from J, the junction kept 2 bases outside the gene matches. CDR3 length: 15 amino acids. CDR3 region: CASSWDRGPYNEQFF. CDR3 DNA: TGTGCCAGCAGCTGGGACAGGGGACCCTACAATGAGCAGTTCTTC.

The chain carries TRBV5-1 and TRBJ2-5, with D possibly TRBD2 on 6 matching bases. Looked up from germline, CDR1 is SGHRS and CDR2 is YFSETQ. V was cut by 5 bases and J by 1 base, with 24 bases left in between. This CDR3 has 18 residues. This CDR3 is CASSPKGLGELGQETQYF. The CDR3 region has the DNA TGCGCCAGCAGTCCGAAGGGACTCGGCGAATTGGGCCAAGAGACCCAGTACTTC.

The rearrangement uses TRBV7-9 and TRBJ2-3; D may be TRBD1 or TRBD2 (5 bases each). Germline CDR1 SEHNR, CDR2 FQNEAQ (reference sequence). V was clipped by 4 bases and J by 7 bases, with 21 bases between them. This CDR3 has 16 amino acids. CDR3 amino acids: CASSSIVGLGVNTQYF. The CDR3 DNA reads as TGTGCCAGCAGCTCGATCGTCGGGTTGGGGGTGAATACGCAGTATTTT.

This chain uses TRBV20-1 with TRBJ2-7; 12 bases line up with TRBD2. The germline V gene encodes CDR1 DFQATT and CDR2 SNEGSKA (reference sequence). The CDR3 runs to 17 residues. The V segment lost 3 bases and the J segment 5 bases; nucleotides outside the gene matches: 14. The CDR3 region is CSASPRTSGVFVNEQYF. CDR3 nucleotide sequence: TGCAGTGCTAGTCCACGGACTAGCGGGGTGTTTGTCAACGAGCAGTACTTC.

The chain has TRBV18 and TRBJ1-6; 8 bases agree with TRBD1. Losses at the gene ends were 5 bases for V and 7 bases for J; bases not matched to a gene: 7. Germline V CDR1 and CDR2: KGHSH, LQKENI. CDR3 length: 15 residues. The CDR3 bases are TGTGCCAGCTCATCAGGGGGCGCGGAGAATTCACCCCTCCACTTT. Its translation: CASSSGGAENSPLHF.

V and J are TRBV9 and TRBJ1-2; TRBD1 matches at 10 bases. The CDR3 runs to 15 residues. With 4 bases clipped from V and 6 bases from J, the junction kept 9 bases outside the gene matches. The germline V gene has CDR1 SGDLS and CDR2 YYNGEE. The CDR3 DNA is TGTGCCAGCAGCCCCTTCGACAGGGGGCAGGATGGCTACACCTTC. This sequence encodes CASSPFDRGQDGYTF.

The chain recombines TRBV28 with TRBJ1-5; D is ambiguous. V lost 2 bases, J lost 7 bases, and 6 bases lay in between. This CDR3 comprises 12 residues. From germline, CDR1 is MDHEN and CDR2 SYDVKM. This chain's CDR3 is CASSLPGQPQHF. The CDR3 bases are TGTGCCAGCAGTTTACCGGGGCAGCCCCAGCATTTT.

The gene calls are TRBV5-4 and TRBJ2-1; D might be TRBD2 (6 bases). The V end was cut by 5 bases, the J end by 4 bases, with 13 bases between. The CDR3 spans 14 residues. The germline gives CDR1 SGHNT, CDR2 YYREEE (reference sequence). CDR3 nucleotides: TGTGCCAGCAGTCTTGTTGGGACTTACAATGAGCAGTTCTTC. Encoded protein: CASSLVGTYNEQFF.

The chain links TRBV28 to TRBJ2-7; 8 nucleotides align to TRBD1. This CDR3 is 15 amino acids long. Germline CDR1 reads MDHEN; CDR2 reads SYDVKM. J lost 6 bases, V lost 9 bases, and 16 bases had no gene match. DNA of the CDR3: TGTGCCAGTACCGATCCCGGGACAGGCCACCCCGAGCAGTACTTC. Translated, it gives CASTDPGTGHPEQYF.

The chain is built from TRBV19 and TRBJ1-4; no reliable D call. CDR3 length: 15 residues. Trimming shortened V by 6 bases and J by 3 bases, and 14 bases separated the two germline ends. Germline values: CDR1 LNHDA, CDR2 SQIVND (reference sequence). CDR3: CASSDLGRANEKLFF. CDR3 sequence (DNA): TGTGCCAGTAGCGATCTGGGTAGGGCTAATGAAAAACTGTTTTTT.

This chain uses TRBV19 with TRBJ2-5, with TRBD2 matching 8 bases. V gave up 2 bases and J gave up 1 base; unmatched junction bases: 3. The CDR3 consists of 15 residues. Germline assignment: CDR1 LNHDA and CDR2 SQIVND (reference sequence). The CDR3 loop is CASSILLAGQETQYF. DNA for the CDR3: TGTGCCAGTAGTATACTCCTAGCGGGCCAAGAGACCCAGTACTTC. The whole variable domain, filled in from reference TRBV19 and TRBJ2-5, reads DGGITQSPKYLFRKEGQNVTLSCEQNLNHDAMYWYRQDPGQGLRLIYYSQIVNDFQKGDIAEGYSVSREKKESFPLTVTSAQKNPTAFYLCASSILLAGQETQYFGPGTRLLVL.

The chain has TRBV6-5 and TRBJ1-2; D not certain. Germline CDR1 MNHEY, CDR2 SVGAGI. With 0 bases removed from V and 7 bases from J, the gap between germline ends came to 12 bases. This CDR3 is 14 amino acids long. Written as DNA, the CDR3 is TGTGCCAGCAGTTACTCGATTCTTGAAGGTGGCTACACCTTC. As protein: CASSYSILEGGYTF.